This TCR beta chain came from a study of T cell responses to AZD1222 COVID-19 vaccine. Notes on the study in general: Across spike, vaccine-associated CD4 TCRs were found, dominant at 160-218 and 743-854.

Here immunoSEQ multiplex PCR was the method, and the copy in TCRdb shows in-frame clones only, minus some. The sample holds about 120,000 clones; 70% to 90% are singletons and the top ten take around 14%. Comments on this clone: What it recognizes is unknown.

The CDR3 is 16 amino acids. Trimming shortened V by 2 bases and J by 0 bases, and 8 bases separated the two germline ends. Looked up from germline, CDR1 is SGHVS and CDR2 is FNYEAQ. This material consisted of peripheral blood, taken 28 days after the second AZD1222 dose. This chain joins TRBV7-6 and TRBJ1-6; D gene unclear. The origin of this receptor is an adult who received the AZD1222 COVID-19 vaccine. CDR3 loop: CASSLFSGSYNSPLHF. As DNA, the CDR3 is TGTGCCAGCAGCTTATTTTCGGGCTCCTATAATTCACCCCTCCACTTT.